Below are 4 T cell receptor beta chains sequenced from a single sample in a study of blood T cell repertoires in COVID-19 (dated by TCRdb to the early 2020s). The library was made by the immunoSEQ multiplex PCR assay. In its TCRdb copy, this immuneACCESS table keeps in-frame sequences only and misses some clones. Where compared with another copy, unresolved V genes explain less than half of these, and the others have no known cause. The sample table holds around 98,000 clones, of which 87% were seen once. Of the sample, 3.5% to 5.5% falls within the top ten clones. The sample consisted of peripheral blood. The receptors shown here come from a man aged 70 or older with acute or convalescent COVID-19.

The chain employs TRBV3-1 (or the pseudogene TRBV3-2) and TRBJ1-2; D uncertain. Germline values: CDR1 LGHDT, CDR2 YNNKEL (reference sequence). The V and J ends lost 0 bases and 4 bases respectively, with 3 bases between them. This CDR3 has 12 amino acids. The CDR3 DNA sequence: TGTGCCAGCAGCCAAGATCTCTATGGCTACACCTTC. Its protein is CASSQDLYGYTF.

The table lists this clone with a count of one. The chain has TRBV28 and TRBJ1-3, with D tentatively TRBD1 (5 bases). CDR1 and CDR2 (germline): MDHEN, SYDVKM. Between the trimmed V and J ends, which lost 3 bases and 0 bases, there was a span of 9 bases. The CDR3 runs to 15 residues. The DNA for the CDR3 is TGTGCCAGCAGTTTGGGCAGGGCCTCTGGAAACACCATATATTTT. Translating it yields CASSLGRASGNTIYF.

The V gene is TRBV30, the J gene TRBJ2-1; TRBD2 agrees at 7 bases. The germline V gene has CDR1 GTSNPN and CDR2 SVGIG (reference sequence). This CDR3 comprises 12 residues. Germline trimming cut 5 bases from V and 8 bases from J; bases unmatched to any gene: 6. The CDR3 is CAWQAGFDEQFF. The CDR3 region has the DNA TGTGCCTGGCAAGCGGGGTTCGATGAGCAGTTCTTC.

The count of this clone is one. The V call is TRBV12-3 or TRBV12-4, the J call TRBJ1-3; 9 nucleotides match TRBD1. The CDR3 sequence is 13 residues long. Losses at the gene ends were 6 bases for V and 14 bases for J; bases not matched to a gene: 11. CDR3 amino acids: CASSLGQGASLYF. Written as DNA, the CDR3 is TGTGCCAGCAGCCTGGGACAGGGTGCCTCCTTATATTTT.